This T cell receptor beta chain appears in the sequencing data of a study of radiotherapy plus CTLA-4 blockade in lung cancer. Turning to the study itself: Of the patients, about 20% showed objective responses and around 34% attained disease control. Study findings and constraints: Reports state that early shifts in blood T cell clones, with interferon-beta, best predicted response.

Those with chemo-refractory metastatic non-small-cell lung cancer were treated with focal radiation combined with CTLA-4 blockade using ipilimumab. Turning to this clone: Its target is not known.

With V trimmed by 5 bases and J by 2 bases, 5 bases remained unmatched. There are 14 residues in the CDR3. In germline, CDR1 is SGHKS, CDR2 YYEKEE (reference sequence). Measured with immunoSEQ multiplex PCR; TCRdb has only the in-frame clones, and not every one. The table lists some 110,000 clones, 85% to 90% of them singletons, with just under 7% in the top ten. The sample in question was peripheral blood, obtained from a patient treated with radiotherapy plus ipilimumab. The chain recombines TRBV5-5 with TRBJ1-1; 8 nucleotides match TRBD1. The sequence came from a human donor with non-small cell lung cancer that progressed on radiotherapy plus ipilimumab. CDR3: CASSHRGANTEAFF. CDR3 sequence (DNA): TGTGCCAGCAGTCACAGGGGGGCTAACACTGAAGCTTTCTTT.